The T cell receptor beta chain described here comes from a study of technical replicates of blood from a handful of donors. Repertoires were generated with immunoSEQ multiplex PCR, while TCRdb's copy carries only in-frame clones and drops some. The sample yields approximately 80,000 clones, around 90% seen once. The germline V and J ends were trimmed by 1 base and 2 bases, with 8 bases remaining between them. Germline CDR1 is SGHTA and CDR2 is FQGNSA. This CDR3 is built from 15 residues. Sequencing used T cells isolated from PBMCs. This clonotype originated in a human donor in good health. The chain recombines TRBV7-2 with TRBJ2-2; a possible D gene is TRBD2 (5 bases). DNA for the CDR3: TGTGCCAGCAGCTTAGTAGCGCCAAACACCGGGGAGCTGTTTTTT. Translating it yields CASSLVAPNTGELFF.